These 26 T cell receptor beta chains were sequenced from one sample in a study of T cell responses to AZD1222 COVID-19 vaccine. The repertoire was sequenced with immunoSEQ multiplex PCR; TCRdb's copy has only in-frame clones and lacks some. Of roughly 120,000 clones in the sample, 65% to 85% were seen once. The sample in question was peripheral blood, obtained on day 0 of AZD1222 vaccination. Every receptor here comes from an adult in good health.

In this sample, this clone turned up a few times. The rearrangement links TRBV15 to TRBJ2-1; 9 positions agree with TRBD2. The CDR3 is 18 residues long. CDR1 is LNHNV and CDR2 is YYDKDF in the germline V gene (reference sequence). J was trimmed by 9 bases and V by 0 bases; bases with no gene match: 15. The DNA of the CDR3 is TGTGCCACCAGCAGAGACACCCCGAGGAGCGGGAGGTTTATTGAGCAGTTCTTC. Translated, it gives CATSRDTPRSGRFIEQFF.

The V gene is TRBV6-5, the J gene TRBJ2-2, with 7 bases matching TRBD2. Germline lookup yields CDR1 MNHEY and CDR2 SVGAGI. This CDR3 has 14 amino acids. With V trimmed by 6 bases and J by 7 bases, 8 bases remained unmatched. CDR3 bases: TGTGCCAGCAGGAGGACTAGTTTCATCGGGGAGCTGTTTTTT. It specifies CASRRTSFIGELFF.

The chain employs TRBV24-1 and TRBJ2-1; D gene uncertain. The V and J ends lost 3 bases and 5 bases respectively, with 7 bases between them. This CDR3 has 13 residues. Germline loops: CDR1 KGHDR, CDR2 SFDVKD. The CDR3 spells CATSDTNNNEQFF. The DNA of the CDR3 is TGTGCCACCAGTGATACAAATAACAATGAGCAGTTCTTC.

V usage is TRBV6-2 or TRBV6-3 and J usage is TRBJ1-2; D unresolved. Trimming took off 2 bases at V and 2 bases at J, with 9 bases between the two ends. The germline V gene has CDR1 MNHEY and CDR2 SVGEGT. There are 14 residues in the CDR3. The CDR3 nucleotides are TGTGCCAGCAGTTACCGGGCGGTGAACTATGGCTACACCTTC. Its translation: CASSYRAVNYGYTF.

V and J are TRBV6-5 and TRBJ1-5, with a weak D call TRBD1 (5 bases). CDR1 is MNHEY and CDR2 is SVGAGI in the germline V gene. The CDR3 contains 16 residues. V was trimmed by 4 bases and J by 1 base, leaving 14 bases between them. CDR3 sequence reads: CASSFTRVASNQPQHF. CDR3 nucleotides: TGTGCCAGCAGTTTTACCAGGGTTGCGAGCAATCAGCCCCAGCATTTT.

The chain uses TRBV6-5 and TRBJ1-1; no clear D gene. The germline V and J ends were trimmed by 0 bases and 1 base, with 9 bases remaining between them. CDR1 is MNHEY and CDR2 is SVGAGI in the germline V gene. The CDR3 runs to 15 residues. DNA of the CDR3: TGTGCCAGCAGTTACTCGAGTGGGCCGAACACTGAAGCTTTCTTT. Translating it yields CASSYSSGPNTEAFF.

The V and J genes are TRBV7-3 and TRBJ2-1; 7 bases agree with TRBD2. CDR3 length: 12 residues. In germline, CDR1 is SGHTA, CDR2 FQGTGA. With V trimmed by 5 bases and J by 10 bases, 5 bases remained unmatched. The CDR3 DNA reads as TGTGCCAGCAGCCCAGCGGGGAGGGAGCAGTTCTTC. Translated, it gives CASSPAGREQFF.

The chain couples TRBV5-8 to TRBJ2-1; TRBD2 matches at 11 bases. The CDR3 is 16 amino acids. Germline-derived CDR1 and CDR2 are SGHTS and YDEGEE. J was trimmed by 6 bases and V by 4 bases; bases with no gene match: 9. CDR3 nucleotide sequence: TGTGCCAGCAGCACCTACCCTAGCGGGAGGACCAATGAGCAGTTCTTC. This sequence encodes CASSTYPSGRTNEQFF.

Details on this clone: Compared with germline, one end of the junction differs, possibly owing to a read error. The genes are TRBV18 and TRBJ2-7; D unresolved. This CDR3 has 14 residues. Germline V gene lookup returns CDR1 KGHSH and CDR2 LQKENI. In DNA form, the CDR3 reads TGTGCCAGCTCAACACCAGGCACTACCTACGAGCAGTACTTC. Its translation is CASSTPGTTYEQYF.

The chain uses TRBV3-1 (or the pseudogene TRBV3-2) and TRBJ2-2, with a weak D call TRBD2 (6 bases). Trimming stripped 3 bases from V and 1 base from J, with 9 bases between. Germline loops: CDR1 LGHDT, CDR2 YNNKEL (reference sequence). This CDR3 has 15 amino acids. CDR3 sequence: CASSQGGLNTGELFF. The CDR3 nucleotides read TGTGCCAGCAGCCAGGGGGGACTGAACACCGGGGAGCTGTTTTTT.

This chain joins TRBV12-5 and TRBJ2-5, with TRBD2 matching over 10 bases. CDR1 is LGHNT and CDR2 is FRNRAP in the germline V gene. This CDR3 region has 18 residues. Losses at the gene ends were 2 bases for V and 0 bases for J; bases not matched to a gene: 9. The CDR3 reads CASGLTRTSGLNQETQYF. The CDR3 DNA is TGTGCTAGTGGTTTGACCCGGACTAGCGGATTAAACCAAGAGACCCAGTACTTC.

The chain carries TRBV18 and TRBJ2-5, with D perhaps matching TRBD1 or TRBD2 (6 bases each). CDR3 length: 16 residues. Trimming shortened V by 3 bases and J by 4 bases, and 18 bases separated the two germline ends. CDR1 is KGHSH, CDR2 LQKENI, per germline. CDR3 sequence: CASSPATGRRGETQYF. The CDR3 nucleotides read TGTGCCAGCTCACCGGCCACAGGGAGGCGCGGAGAGACCCAGTACTTC. The full variable domain, with the rest looked up from reference TRBV18 and TRBJ2-5, is NAGVMQNPRHLVRRRGQEARLRCSPMKGHSHVYWYRQLPEEGLKFMVYLQKENIIDESGMPKERFSAEFPKEGPSILRIQQVVRGDSAAYFCASSPATGRRGETQYFGPGTRLLVL.

This clone has a handful of counts. This chain joins TRBV7-2 and TRBJ1-5; D is possibly TRBD1 (5 bases). Germline CDR1 is SGHTA and CDR2 is FQGNSA. The CDR3 length is 16 residues. V was shortened by 1 base and J by 0 bases, with 10 bases between the two germline ends. CDR3 sequence reads: CASSLVGGNSNQPQHF. CDR3 DNA sequence: TGTGCCAGCAGCTTAGTGGGGGGGAATAGCAATCAGCCCCAGCATTTT.

The V and J genes are TRBV5-1 and TRBJ1-4, with TRBD1 identical over 8 bases. V dropped 4 bases and J dropped 3; count of bases not matched to a gene: 8. The CDR3 loop spans 16 amino acids. Looked up from germline, CDR1 is SGHRS and CDR2 is YFSETQ. As DNA, the CDR3 is TGCGCCAGCAGCCCAGATGGCAGGGGGCCTAATGAAAAACTGTTTTTT. This gives the protein CASSPDGRGPNEKLFF.

CDR3 nucleotide sequence: TGTGCCAGCTCAGTGATGGAGGGCGCCGTACCTAACTATGGCTACACCTTC. It is translated as CASSVMEGAVPNYGYTF. The chain joins TRBV18 to TRBJ1-2; D remains ambiguous. Looked up from germline, CDR1 is KGHSH and CDR2 is LQKENI. CDR3 length equals 17 residues. Trimming removed 5 bases at V and 0 bases at J, with 19 bases between.

The chain joins TRBV27 to TRBJ2-7; unclear D gene. Germline V gene lookup returns CDR1 MNHEY and CDR2 SMNVEV (reference sequence). Trimming removed 2 bases at V and 5 bases at J, with 10 bases between. The CDR3 is 13 amino acids. The CDR3 loop reads CASSLRVGHEQYF. The CDR3 DNA sequence: TGTGCCAGCAGTTTAAGGGTAGGGCACGAGCAGTACTTC.

The chain links TRBV13 to TRBJ2-7; D is undetermined. The CDR3 is 14 residues long. Trimming stripped 0 bases from V and 2 bases from J, with 8 bases between. CDR1 is PRHDT and CDR2 is FYEKMQ in the germline V gene (reference sequence). This CDR3 reads CASSLGFPPYEQYF. Here the CDR3 DNA reads TGTGCCAGCAGCTTAGGGTTCCCCCCCTACGAGCAGTACTTC.

The rearrangement uses TRBV7-2 and TRBJ1-2; TRBD1 is a possible D gene (6 bases). Germline values: CDR1 SGHTA, CDR2 FQGNSA. Trimming left V 4 bases short and J 2 bases short, with 11 bases between. The CDR3 runs 14 residues. The DNA of the CDR3 is TGTGCCAGCAGCTCGGGGGCCGGAAACTATGGCTACACCTTC. Its protein product is CASSSGAGNYGYTF.

This chain uses TRBV5-8 with TRBJ1-2, with TRBD1 matching 7 bases. The CDR3 sequence is 12 residues long. V gave up 4 bases and J gave up 7 bases; unmatched junction bases: 4. Germline V lookup: CDR1 SGHTS, CDR2 YDEGEE. CDR3 coding DNA: TGTGCCAGCAGCCAAGCAGGGGGTGGCTACACCTTC. It specifies CASSQAGGGYTF.

The V and J genes are TRBV7-7 and TRBJ1-3, with D maybe TRBD1 (5 bases). CDR1 is SSHAT, CDR2 FNYEAQ, per germline (reference sequence). V was cut by 1 base and J by 4 bases, with 11 bases left in between. The CDR3 has 15 residues. This chain's CDR3 is CASSLGGASGNTIYF. CDR3 DNA: TGTGCCAGCAGCTTAGGTGGGGCATCGGGAAACACCATATATTTT.

This chain's CDR3 is CASSIRYEQYF. CDR3 bases: TGTGCCAGCAGTATACGATACGAGCAGTACTTC. The genes are TRBV6-5 and TRBJ2-7; D uncertain. Per germline, CDR1 MNHEY and CDR2 SVGAGI. The CDR3 runs 11 residues. V was cut by 5 bases and J by 4 bases, with 6 bases left in between.

This clone showed up just a few times. V gene TRBV6-5 combines with J gene TRBJ1-5; D unresolved. The CDR3 has 14 amino acids. V was pared by 4 bases and J by 6 bases, with 13 bases between. The germline V gene encodes CDR1 MNHEY and CDR2 SVGAGI. CDR3 nucleotide sequence: TGTGCCAGCAGTTTGGCCGTACCTGGTCAGCCCCAGCATTTT. It yields the protein CASSLAVPGQPQHF.

The chain has TRBV4-3 and TRBJ2-1; TRBD2 matches at 9 bases. Looked up from germline, CDR1 is LGHNA and CDR2 is YSLEER. The CDR3 has 14 residues. J lost 14 bases, V lost 4 bases, and 12 bases had no gene match. The CDR3 nucleotides read TGCGCCAGCAGCCTTAGGACTAGCGAAGGGGGGGAGTTCTTC. Its translation is CASSLRTSEGGEFF.

CDR3 coding DNA: TGTGCCAGCAGCTTACATCCGAGGGCCACTGAAGCTTTCTTT. As protein: CASSLHPRATEAFF. The rearrangement links TRBV7-2 to TRBJ1-1, with D unclear. The CDR3 covers 14 residues. V was cut by 2 bases and J by 4 bases, with 11 bases left in between. From germline, CDR1 is SGHTA and CDR2 FQGNSA.

This clone appeared a single time. The chain combines TRBV6-1 with TRBJ2-5; 7 bases agree with TRBD1. In germline, CDR1 is MNHNS, CDR2 SASEGT. There are 13 residues in the CDR3. J lost 5 bases, V lost 3 bases, and 3 bases had no gene match. CDR3 DNA sequence: TGTGCCAGCAGTGAGACAGGGTTGGAGACCCAGTACTTC. This translates into CASSETGLETQYF.

The rearrangement joins TRBV9 to TRBJ2-5, with 11 bases matching TRBD2. With 3 bases clipped from V and 4 bases from J, the junction kept 5 bases outside the gene matches. Germline CDR1 reads SGDLS; CDR2 reads YYNGEE. This CDR3 contains 15 residues. CDR3 sequence (DNA): TGTGCCAGCAGCGACATTAGCGGGGGGGCAGAGACCCAGTACTTC. Its translation is CASSDISGGAETQYF.